This T cell receptor beta chain was retrieved from a study of blood T cell repertoires in COVID-19. Study-level information: The United States, Italy and Spain were the sources of the acute and convalescent COVID-19 samples. The cDNA or gDNA used as material had been derived from T cells, B-cell-depleted T cells, or PBMCs.

Cohort allocation depended upon clinical history that participants reported. This CDR3 has 19 amino acids. V dropped 0 bases and J dropped 4; count of bases not matched to a gene: 13. The germline CDR1 and CDR2 sequences are MNHEY and SVGEGT. Original processing methods: Amplifying reference gene primers gave estimates of nucleated cell counts. Profiled with immunoSEQ multiplex PCR; TCRdb holds only in-frame clones, not every one. That table supplies the V and J calls and clone size; D and trimming were determined from the DNA. The table lists hundreds of thousands of clones, roughly 86% of them singletons, with about 9.8% in the top ten.

Specimen: PBMCs or T cells enriched from blood (not recorded which). This chain connects TRBV6-2 or TRBV6-3 to TRBJ2-1; TRBD2 matches 9 bases. This clonotype originated in a woman aged 18-30 years who had recovered from COVID-19. This chain's CDR3 is CASSYSWYQRGALYNEQFF. The DNA for the CDR3 is TGTGCCAGCAGTTACTCCTGGTATCAGCGGGGGGCCCTTTACAATGAGCAGTTCTTC.